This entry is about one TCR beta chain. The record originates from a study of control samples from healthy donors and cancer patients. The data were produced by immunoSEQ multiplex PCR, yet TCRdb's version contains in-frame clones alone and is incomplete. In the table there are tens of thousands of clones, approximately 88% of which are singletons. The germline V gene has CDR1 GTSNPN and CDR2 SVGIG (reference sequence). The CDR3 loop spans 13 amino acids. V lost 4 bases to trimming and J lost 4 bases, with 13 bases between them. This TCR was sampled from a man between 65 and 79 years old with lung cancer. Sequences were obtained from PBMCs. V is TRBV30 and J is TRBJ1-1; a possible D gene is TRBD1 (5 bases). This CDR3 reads CAWNSRGGTEAFF. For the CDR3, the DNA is TGTGCCTGGAACAGTCGGGGGGGCACTGAAGCTTTCTTT.